This T cell receptor (beta chain) was found in a study of blood T cell repertoires in COVID-19. At the level of the study: Collection of acute and convalescent COVID-19 samples took place in the United States, Italy and Spain. Sources were T cells, B-cell-depleted T cells, or PBMCs; the material itself was cDNA or gDNA.

Germline V gene sequence: CDR1 SGHNT, CDR2 YENEEA. The CDR3 totals 15 residues. V was clipped by 5 bases and J by 1 base; unmatched bases: 5. Authors' processing steps: Estimates of nucleated cell counts were drawn from the amplification of reference gene primers. Here immunoSEQ multiplex PCR was the method, and the copy in TCRdb shows in-frame clones only, minus some. V and J calls and clone size are as listed in that table; D and trimming were resolved from the DNA. The table records 53,000 or so clones, about three quarters of them present only once. The origin of this receptor is a man aged 65 to 79 with active or convalescent COVID-19. The chain uses TRBV11-3 and TRBJ2-1; 7 nucleotides align to TRBD2. Sequenced material: peripheral blood. The CDR3 loop is CASSPRERSYNEQFF. The CDR3 DNA is TGTGCCAGCAGCCCGCGGGAGAGGTCCTACAATGAGCAGTTCTTC.